Listed below are T cell receptor beta chains from one sample, sequenced in a study of T-cell reconstitution after alpha-beta-depleted transplantation in children. One entry per CDR3 protein results from TCRdb running MiXCR on the PCR reads. The sample has over 7,500 distinct CDR3 sequences, about 13% seen once. Sequenced here: PBMCs, mostly from graft donor cells, sampled 60 days after TCRalphabeta/CD19-depleted stem cell transplant. Receptors originate from a patient aged 2 to 9 who had a stem cell transplant for inherited bone marrow failure, so the T cells may come from the graft donor. The CDR3 runs from the conserved cysteine through the conserved F or W. A D gene is named only where the DNA matches it firmly. Clone size, where shown, is once, few, many, or a class for clones that have expanded.

d_call j_call clone_size v_call cdr3_aa cdr3_nt
- TRBJ1-1 many TRBV27 CASSPVSTVNTEAFF TGTGCCAGCAGTCCAGTCTCAACGGTGAACACTGAAGCTTTCTTT
- TRBJ2-7 medium-sized TRBV11-3 CASSLGGPYEQYF TGTGCCAGCAGCTTAGGGGGGCCCTACGAGCAGTACTTC
- TRBJ1-2 medium-sized TRBV11-2 CASSLAPYREATF TGTGCCAGCAGCTTAGCCCCATACAGGGAGGCCACCTTC
TRBD1 TRBJ2-7 many TRBV25-1 CASRDSFYEQYF TGTGCCAGCCGGGACAGCTTCTACGAGCAGTACTTC
TRBD1 TRBJ2-3 many TRBV6-2/TRBV6-3 CASSLTGGGRWITDTQYF TGTGCCAGCAGCCTGACAGGGGGCGGGAGGTGGATCACAGATACGCAGTATTTT
- TRBJ2-5 - TRBV5-1 CASSLPDQETQYF TGCGCCAGCAGCTTGCCGGATCAAGAGACCCAGTACTTC
- TRBJ2-5 many TRBV7-9 CASRFTGSETQYF TGTGCCAGCAGATTCACAGGGTCGGAGACCCAGTACTTC
- TRBJ2-7 many TRBV6-5 CASSYSKGLTYEQYF TGTGCCAGCAGTTACTCGAAGGGACTGACCTACGAGCAGTACTTC
- TRBJ1-1 many TRBV5-1 CASSLARAVNTEAFF TGCGCCAGCAGCTTGGCCCGGGCAGTTAACACTGAAGCTTTCTTT
TRBD2 TRBJ2-7 - TRBV11-3 CASSFVRGGEQYF TGTGCCAGCAGCTTTGTCCGGGGGGGCGAGCAGTACTTC
- TRBJ2-1 many TRBV13 CASSLVWDNEQFF TGTGCCAGCAGCTTAGTGTGGGACAATGAGCAGTTCTTC
- TRBJ2-1 many TRBV20-1 CSARDGPSYNEQFF TGCAGTGCTAGAGATGGCCCCTCCTACAATGAGCAGTTCTTC
- TRBJ1-6 many TRBV7-9 CASSLYTWTPLHF TGTGCCAGCAGCTTATATACCTGGACACCCCTCCACTTT
- TRBJ1-5 medium-sized TRBV6-5 CASSWVKDQPQHF TGTGCCAGCAGTTGGGTCAAGGATCAGCCCCAGCATTTT
- TRBJ2-7 many TRBV6-2/TRBV6-3 CASTRGYEQYF TGTGCCAGCACCCGGGGATACGAGCAGTACTTC
- TRBJ1-1 many TRBV6-5 CASSSLDSEAFF TGTGCCAGCAGTTCCCTGGACAGTGAAGCTTTCTTT
- TRBJ1-2 many TRBV21-1 CASASQGQGAFGYTF TGTGCCAGCGCCTCTCAGGGACAGGGGGCTTTTGGCTACACCTTC
- TRBJ1-5 many TRBV7-8 CASSLAETQPQHF TGTGCCAGCAGCTTAGCAGAGACTCAGCCCCAGCATTTT
- TRBJ1-5 many TRBV9 CASSVGSNQPQHF TGTGCCAGCAGCGTAGGTAGCAATCAGCCCCAGCATTTT
- TRBJ2-1 many TRBV7-9 CASSLGLELVEQFF TGTGCCAGCAGCTTAGGCCTAGAACTAGTTGAGCAGTTCTTC
TRBD2 TRBJ2-2 many TRBV20-1 CSAKNHNGPGLAGPANTGELFF TGCAGTGCTAAGAACCATAATGGACCGGGACTAGCGGGGCCCGCGAACACCGGGGAGCTGTTTTTT
- TRBJ2-2 many TRBV5-1 CASSLFPGHFTNTGELFF TGCGCCAGCAGCTTGTTCCCGGGACACTTCACGAACACCGGGGAGCTGTTTTTT
- TRBJ1-2 many TRBV6-2/TRBV6-3 CASSSFSGQPPYGYTF TGTGCCAGCAGTTCCTTCTCGGGTCAGCCCCCCTATGGCTACACCTTC
- TRBJ2-3 - TRBV4-2 CASSQGWGADTQYF TGTGCCAGCAGCCAAGGGTGGGGCGCAGATACGCAGTATTTT
- TRBJ2-3 many TRBV24-1 CATSGERTPTSTDTQYF TGTGCCACCAGTGGGGAGCGGACACCTACTAGCACAGATACGCAGTATTTT
- TRBJ2-7 many TRBV12-3/TRBV12-4 CASSLRPGAGYEQYF TGTGCCAGCAGTTTACGTCCGGGGGCAGGGTACGAGCAGTACTTC
- TRBJ1-3 many TRBV20-1 CSAEGRGGTIYF TGCAGTGCTGAGGGACGCGGGGGCACCATATATTTT
TRBD1 TRBJ2-2 many TRBV5-6 CASSLASTDRGPNTGELFF TGTGCCAGCAGCTTGGCATCAACGGACAGGGGGCCGAACACCGGGGAGCTGTTTTTT